Below, one T cell receptor beta chain is given with its context. From the RT-PCR reads, TCRdb called clonotypes with MiXCR, one entry per CDR3 protein. The sample shows hundreds of thousands of distinct CDR3 sequences, under 20% of them seen only once. The sample originates from a study of patients and donors after allogeneic stem cell transplantation. Germline CDR1 reads MNHNY; CDR2 reads SVGAGI (reference sequence). Trimming cost V 2 bases and J 7 bases, with 5 bases left between them. The CDR3 runs 11 residues. Sequencing was carried out using blood, either unsorted or a sorted T cell fraction (not recorded which). The receptor's source is a human donor who was either an allogeneic HSCT recipient or a stem cell or donor lymphocyte infusion donor (not recorded which). It is not recorded whose cells these are; they may come from a transplant donor. The chain carries TRBV6-6 and TRBJ2-5, with D possibly being TRBD1 or TRBD2 (5 bases each). CDR3 sequence (DNA): TGTGCCAGCAGTTACGGGGGGACCCAGTACTTC. This encodes CASSYGGTQYF.